The rows below give T cell receptor beta chains drawn from one sample of a study of T cells after yellow fever vaccination. TCRdb ran MiXCR on the 5' RACE reads and lists one entry per CDR3 protein. The table lists 100,000 to 150,000 distinct CDR3 sequences, about 8.2% of them singletons. The sequenced sample was CD8+ T cells sorted from PBMCs, obtained on the day of the yellow fever booster vaccination. The receptors come from a man between 18 and 29 years old who received the YFV17D yellow fever vaccine. CDR3s include the opening cysteine and the closing phenylalanine or tryptophan. The D gene is left open where the match is weak. Some rows mark clone size as missing; the rest say once, few, many or name a class of expanded clone.

v_gene: TRBV27; d_gene: .; abundance: few; j_gene: TRBJ1-3; CDR3nt: TGTGCCAGCAGTTTATTAGGGCCTCAAAACACCATATATTTT; CDR3aa: CASSLLGPQNTIYF
v_gene: TRBV29-1; d_gene: .; abundance: .; j_gene: TRBJ2-1; CDR3nt: TGCAGCGTTGAAAAGGGCGGGGCGAATGAGCAGTTCTTC; CDR3aa: CSVEKGGANEQFF
v_gene: TRBV10-3; d_gene: TRBD2; abundance: few; j_gene: TRBJ2-2; CDR3nt: TGTGCCATCAGTGATTCTAGCGGGGGGGTGAACACCGGGGAGCTGTTTTTT; CDR3aa: CAISDSSGGVNTGELFF
v_gene: TRBV4-3; d_gene: .; abundance: many; j_gene: TRBJ2-2; CDR3nt: TGCGCCAGCAGCCAAGTGGGGATTCAACCCGGGGAGCTGTTTTTT; CDR3aa: CASSQVGIQPGELFF
v_gene: TRBV20-1; d_gene: .; abundance: few; j_gene: TRBJ2-1; CDR3nt: TGCAGTGCTAGAGCGCTTAGGGAGCAGTTCTTC; CDR3aa: CSARALREQFF
v_gene: TRBV4-1; d_gene: .; abundance: many; j_gene: TRBJ2-2; CDR3nt: TGCGCCAGCAGCCAAGAAGGGACGGGGCCTCCCGCCGGGGAGCTGTTTTTT; CDR3aa: CASSQEGTGPPAGELFF
v_gene: TRBV5-1; d_gene: .; abundance: .; j_gene: TRBJ2-2; CDR3nt: TGCGCCAGCAGCTTGAAGGGGACGGTAATCGGGGAGCTGTTTTTT; CDR3aa: CASSLKGTVIGELFF
v_gene: TRBV7-8; d_gene: TRBD2; abundance: .; j_gene: TRBJ2-2; CDR3nt: TGTGCCAGCAGCCCTTGGAGGGAGCGGGGGCCGAACACCGGGGAGCTGTTTTTT; CDR3aa: CASSPWRERGPNTGELFF
v_gene: TRBV7-2; d_gene: .; abundance: few; j_gene: TRBJ2-7; CDR3nt: TGTGCCAGCACCCGAGGGGGTCCCTCCTACGAGCAGTACTTC; CDR3aa: CASTRGGPSYEQYF
v_gene: TRBV7-3; d_gene: TRBD2; abundance: .; j_gene: TRBJ2-3; CDR3nt: TGTGCCAGCAGAATGCGGGGGGGCGGGTCAGATACGCAGTATTTT; CDR3aa: CASRMRGGGSDTQYF
v_gene: TRBV9; d_gene: TRBD1; abundance: many; j_gene: TRBJ2-7; CDR3nt: TGTGCCAGGGAAGGGGACAGCTATGGATACTACGAGCAGTACTTC; CDR3aa: CAREGDSYGYYEQYF
v_gene: TRBV5-1; d_gene: .; abundance: few; j_gene: TRBJ2-1; CDR3nt: TGCGCCAGCAGCTTTTTGACCTCCGGGACATCTACTGATGAGCAGTTCTTC; CDR3aa: CASSFLTSGTSTDEQFF
v_gene: TRBV6-5; d_gene: TRBD2; abundance: .; j_gene: TRBJ2-3; CDR3nt: TGTGCCAGCAGGGATAGCGGGGGCACAGATACGCAGTATTTT; CDR3aa: CASRDSGGTDTQYF
v_gene: TRBV9; d_gene: .; abundance: many; j_gene: TRBJ1-1; CDR3nt: TGTGCCAGCAGCACGGTTCCTACGAACACTGAAGCTTTCTTT; CDR3aa: CASSTVPTNTEAFF
v_gene: TRBV12-3/TRBV12-4; d_gene: TRBD2; abundance: .; j_gene: TRBJ2-3; CDR3nt: TGTGCCAGCAGTTTAAGGCTAGCGGGGACTAGCACAGATACGCAGTATTTT; CDR3aa: CASSLRLAGTSTDTQYF
v_gene: TRBV4-3; d_gene: .; abundance: many; j_gene: TRBJ2-7; CDR3nt: TGCGCCAGCAGCCCTTATTGGGGGTCCTCCTACGAGCAGTACTTC; CDR3aa: CASSPYWGSSYEQYF
v_gene: TRBV3-1; d_gene: .; abundance: .; j_gene: TRBJ2-3; CDR3nt: TGTGCCAGCAGCCAAGATTGGGAACAGGGCTGGAATACGCAGTATTTT; CDR3aa: CASSQDWEQGWNTQYF
v_gene: TRBV27; d_gene: .; abundance: many; j_gene: TRBJ1-4; CDR3nt: TGTGCCAGCAGTCAAGTCGGGGGAAAACTGTTTTTT; CDR3aa: CASSQVGGKLFF
v_gene: TRBV7-3; d_gene: .; abundance: .; j_gene: TRBJ1-1; CDR3nt: TGTGCCAGCAGCTCAGACCAGGGAATGAACACTGAAGCTTTCTTT; CDR3aa: CASSSDQGMNTEAFF
v_gene: TRBV7-9; d_gene: .; abundance: few; j_gene: TRBJ2-1; CDR3nt: TGTGCCAGCAGGCCCGACCACACTAACTCCTACAATGAGCAGTTCTTC; CDR3aa: CASRPDHTNSYNEQFF
v_gene: TRBV4-3; d_gene: .; abundance: .; j_gene: TRBJ2-7; CDR3nt: TGCGCCAGCAGCCAAGATCTTCGGGAGAGGACAGGAGAGCCCTACGAGCAGTACTTC; CDR3aa: CASSQDLRERTGEPYEQYF
v_gene: TRBV11-2; d_gene: .; abundance: many; j_gene: TRBJ2-1; CDR3nt: TGTGCCAGCACCCCGAGGGAAGTTCGAAGTGAGCAGTTCTTC; CDR3aa: CASTPREVRSEQFF
v_gene: TRBV4-3; d_gene: TRBD1; abundance: .; j_gene: TRBJ1-5; CDR3nt: TGCGCCAGCAGCACGGGACAGGGGAATCCCCAGCATTTT; CDR3aa: CASSTGQGNPQHF
v_gene: TRBV7-9; d_gene: .; abundance: few; j_gene: TRBJ1-4; CDR3nt: TGTGCCAGCAGCCGCGGGAACGAGGGGCGAAATGAAAAACTGTTTTTT; CDR3aa: CASSRGNEGRNEKLFF
v_gene: TRBV7-2; d_gene: .; abundance: many; j_gene: TRBJ1-5; CDR3nt: TGTGCCAGCAGCTTAGAAGTAGGCGAGTATCAGCCCCAGCATTTT; CDR3aa: CASSLEVGEYQPQHF
v_gene: TRBV7-9; d_gene: TRBD1; abundance: .; j_gene: TRBJ2-1; CDR3nt: TGTGCCAGCAGCTCCCCCCCGGGACAGGATTATCGCAATGAGCAGTTCTTC; CDR3aa: CASSSPPGQDYRNEQFF
v_gene: TRBV4-3; d_gene: .; abundance: many; j_gene: TRBJ2-1; CDR3nt: TGCGCCAGCAGCCAGACCCCGCAGGGTACCTACAATGAGCAGTTCTTC; CDR3aa: CASSQTPQGTYNEQFF
v_gene: TRBV4-1; d_gene: TRBD1; abundance: .; j_gene: TRBJ1-2; CDR3nt: TGCGCCAGCAGCCACCGGACAGGGGACTATGGCTACACCTTC; CDR3aa: CASSHRTGDYGYTF
v_gene: TRBV20-1; d_gene: .; abundance: .; j_gene: TRBJ1-4; CDR3nt: TGCAGTGCTAGGGACGGTGAGATGGGTACTAATGAAAAACTGTTTTTT; CDR3aa: CSARDGEMGTNEKLFF
v_gene: TRBV14; d_gene: .; abundance: .; j_gene: TRBJ1-2; CDR3nt: TGTGCCAGCAGCCTCGGAGGGGTCCATGGCTACACCTTC; CDR3aa: CASSLGGVHGYTF
v_gene: TRBV3-1; d_gene: TRBD1; abundance: .; j_gene: TRBJ1-1; CDR3nt: TGTGCCAGCAGCCAGGGACAGCGATTGGTCGGGCCCCCTGAAGCTTTCTTT; CDR3aa: CASSQGQRLVGPPEAFF
v_gene: TRBV27; d_gene: TRBD1; abundance: .; j_gene: TRBJ2-7; CDR3nt: TGTGCCAGCAGTTTATTAGGACAGGGGGCCTACGAGCAGTACTTC; CDR3aa: CASSLLGQGAYEQYF
v_gene: TRBV5-5; d_gene: TRBD2; abundance: .; j_gene: TRBJ2-7; CDR3nt: TGTGCCAGCAGCTGGTGGGGGGGCTACGAGCAGTACTTC; CDR3aa: CASSWWGGYEQYF
v_gene: TRBV7-9; d_gene: .; abundance: few; j_gene: TRBJ2-1; CDR3nt: TGTGCCAGCAGCTTATTTGACTACAATGAGCAGTTCTTC; CDR3aa: CASSLFDYNEQFF
v_gene: TRBV6-4; d_gene: TRBD2; abundance: many; j_gene: TRBJ2-3; CDR3nt: TGTGCCAGCAGTGACCTAGCGGGGGGTAGCACAGATACGCAGTATTTT; CDR3aa: CASSDLAGGSTDTQYF
v_gene: TRBV20-1; d_gene: TRBD1; abundance: .; j_gene: TRBJ2-7; CDR3nt: TGCAGTGCTATACGATCGGGACAGGGGTCCTACGAGCAGTACTTC; CDR3aa: CSAIRSGQGSYEQYF
v_gene: TRBV10-3; d_gene: .; abundance: .; j_gene: TRBJ2-7; CDR3nt: TGTGCCGGGGCGAGGGCGGGTTTCCGCGAGCAGTACTTC; CDR3aa: CAGARAGFREQYF
v_gene: TRBV29-1; d_gene: TRBD1; abundance: few; j_gene: TRBJ1-2; CDR3nt: TGCAGCGTTGGATCTGTCCCGGGACAGGGACCGGACTATGGCTACACCTTC; CDR3aa: CSVGSVPGQGPDYGYTF
v_gene: TRBV5-6; d_gene: .; abundance: .; j_gene: TRBJ2-2; CDR3nt: TGTGCCAGCAGCCAAAGATACACCGGGGAGCTGTTTTTT; CDR3aa: CASSQRYTGELFF
v_gene: TRBV7-3; d_gene: .; abundance: many; j_gene: TRBJ2-1; CDR3nt: TGTGCCAGCAGCTTAGGGGACAAGCCCATCAATGAGCAGTTCTTC; CDR3aa: CASSLGDKPINEQFF
v_gene: TRBV7-2; d_gene: TRBD1; abundance: .; j_gene: TRBJ2-3; CDR3nt: TGTGCCAGCAGCCCTGCGACAGGGGGAACAGATACGCAGTATTTT; CDR3aa: CASSPATGGTDTQYF
v_gene: TRBV2; d_gene: .; abundance: .; j_gene: TRBJ1-2; CDR3nt: TGTGCCAGCATCCCGCCCGACGGGGGCTATGGCTACACCTTC; CDR3aa: CASIPPDGGYGYTF
v_gene: TRBV25-1; d_gene: TRBD2; abundance: .; j_gene: TRBJ2-6; CDR3nt: TGTGCCAGCAGTGAATCGGGGGGGGGAAGTGGGGCCAACGTCCTGACTTTC; CDR3aa: CASSESGGGSGANVLTF
v_gene: TRBV7-9; d_gene: .; abundance: few; j_gene: TRBJ2-4; CDR3nt: TGTGCCAGCAGCCCGGCGTCAGATGCCCGAAACATTCAGTACTTC; CDR3aa: CASSPASDARNIQYF
v_gene: TRBV9; d_gene: TRBD2; abundance: .; j_gene: TRBJ2-1; CDR3nt: TGTGCCAGCAGCGTAGGAGTGGGGGGGAGCTCCTACAATGAGCAGTTCTTC; CDR3aa: CASSVGVGGSSYNEQFF
v_gene: TRBV6-6; d_gene: TRBD1; abundance: .; j_gene: TRBJ2-5; CDR3nt: TGTGCCAGCAGCTGGGACAGGGAGGAGACCCAGTACTTC; CDR3aa: CASSWDREETQYF
v_gene: TRBV23-1; d_gene: TRBD1; abundance: .; j_gene: TRBJ1-5; CDR3nt: TGCGCCAGCAGTCAGGGCAGGGGGCCGCAGCCCCAGCATTTT; CDR3aa: CASSQGRGPQPQHF
v_gene: TRBV20-1; d_gene: .; abundance: .; j_gene: TRBJ2-1; CDR3nt: TGCAGTGCTCCCCTCGGGAGCGGAATCTACAATGAGCAGTTCTTC; CDR3aa: CSAPLGSGIYNEQFF
v_gene: TRBV3-1; d_gene: TRBD2; abundance: many; j_gene: TRBJ2-7; CDR3nt: TGTGCCAGCAGCCACTCCGAGGGACTAGCGGGGTTGGCGCAGTACTTC; CDR3aa: CASSHSEGLAGLAQYF
v_gene: TRBV2; d_gene: .; abundance: few; j_gene: TRBJ2-3; CDR3nt: TGTGCCAGCAGTGAACCCCAAGCACACACAGATACGCAGTATTTT; CDR3aa: CASSEPQAHTDTQYF
v_gene: TRBV29-1; d_gene: .; abundance: many; j_gene: TRBJ1-1; CDR3nt: TGCAGCGTTCCCGGAGAAGCTTTCTTT; CDR3aa: CSVPGEAFF
v_gene: TRBV7-6; d_gene: .; abundance: .; j_gene: TRBJ2-3; CDR3nt: TGTGCCAGCAGCCCATGGGCGGGGCAACAACCCACAGATACGCAGTATTTT; CDR3aa: CASSPWAGQQPTDTQYF
v_gene: TRBV5-1; d_gene: TRBD1; abundance: .; j_gene: TRBJ2-3; CDR3nt: TGCGCCAGCAGCGTCGGGACAGGGGAAGCAGATACGCAGTATTTT; CDR3aa: CASSVGTGEADTQYF
v_gene: TRBV4-3; d_gene: .; abundance: few; j_gene: TRBJ2-2; CDR3nt: TGCGCCAGCAGCCAAGATGACTCCCTCATCGGGGAGCTGTTTTTT; CDR3aa: CASSQDDSLIGELFF
v_gene: TRBV25-1; d_gene: TRBD1; abundance: few; j_gene: TRBJ1-1; CDR3nt: TGTGCCAGCTCTACCCTCCCCACAGGGGCTTTCACTGAAGCTTTCTTT; CDR3aa: CASSTLPTGAFTEAFF